This T cell receptor beta chain was retrieved from a study of blood T cell repertoires in COVID-19. Study-wide background: COVID-19 samples from acute and convalescent phases originated in the United States, Italy and Spain.

Profiling relied on immunoSEQ multiplex PCR, and the TCRdb table lists in-frame clones only, not all of them. The sample contains some 70,000 clones, around 87% of which appear only once. Per the germline V gene, CDR1 is SEHNR and CDR2 is FQNEAQ (reference sequence). The CDR3 has 16 residues. The V end was cut by 0 bases, the J end by 2 bases, with 13 bases between. The V and J genes are TRBV7-9 and TRBJ2-5; D not certain. Sequences were obtained from peripheral blood. This TCR derives from a man aged 50-59 years with active COVID-19. In DNA, the CDR3 is TGTGCCAGCAGCTTAGCCCGCGGCGGTTTACAAGAGACCCAGTACTTC. This codes for CASSLARGGLQETQYF.